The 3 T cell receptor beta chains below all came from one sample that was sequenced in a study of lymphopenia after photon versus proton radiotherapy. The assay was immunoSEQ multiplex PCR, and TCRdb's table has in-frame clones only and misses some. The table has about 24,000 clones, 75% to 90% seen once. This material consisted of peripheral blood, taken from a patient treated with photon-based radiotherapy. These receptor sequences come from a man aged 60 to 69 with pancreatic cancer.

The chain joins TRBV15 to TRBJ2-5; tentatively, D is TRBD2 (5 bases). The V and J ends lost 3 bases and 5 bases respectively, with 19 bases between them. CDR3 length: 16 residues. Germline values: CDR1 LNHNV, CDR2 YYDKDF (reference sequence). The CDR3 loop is CATSSSSSGWTETQYF. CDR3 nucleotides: TGTGCCACCAGCAGCTCTTCCAGCGGATGGACGGAGACCCAGTACTTC.

CDR3 residues: CASSSGTGAEDGNTIYF. CDR3 nucleotide sequence: TGTGCCAGCAGCTCCGGGACAGGGGCTGAGGATGGAAACACCATATATTTT. This chain joins TRBV7-2 and TRBJ1-3, with 10 bases lining up with TRBD1. Germline loops: CDR1 SGHTA, CDR2 FQGNSA. The junction had 9 bases not matched to a gene; V was cut back by 4 bases and J by 3 bases. The CDR3 sequence is 17 residues long.

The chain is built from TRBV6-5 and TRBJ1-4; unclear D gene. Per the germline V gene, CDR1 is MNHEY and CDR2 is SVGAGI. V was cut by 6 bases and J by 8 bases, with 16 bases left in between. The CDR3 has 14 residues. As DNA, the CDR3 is TGTGCCAGCAGAGGGAGTAGTCACAAGGAAAAACTGTTTTTT. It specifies CASRGSSHKEKLFF.